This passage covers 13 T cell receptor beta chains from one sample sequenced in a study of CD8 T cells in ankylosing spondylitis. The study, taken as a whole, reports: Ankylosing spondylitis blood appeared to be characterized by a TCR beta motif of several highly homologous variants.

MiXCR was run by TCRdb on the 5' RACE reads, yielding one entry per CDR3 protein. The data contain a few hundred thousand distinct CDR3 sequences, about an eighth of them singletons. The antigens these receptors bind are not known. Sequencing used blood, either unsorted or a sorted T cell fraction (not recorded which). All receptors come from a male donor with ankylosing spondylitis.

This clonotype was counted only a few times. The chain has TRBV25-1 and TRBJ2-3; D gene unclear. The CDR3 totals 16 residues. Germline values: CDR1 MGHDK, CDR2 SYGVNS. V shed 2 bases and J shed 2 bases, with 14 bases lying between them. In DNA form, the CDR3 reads TGTGCCAGCAGTGAAAGATTCGGAGCGAACACAGATACGCAGTATTTT. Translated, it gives CASSERFGANTDTQYF.

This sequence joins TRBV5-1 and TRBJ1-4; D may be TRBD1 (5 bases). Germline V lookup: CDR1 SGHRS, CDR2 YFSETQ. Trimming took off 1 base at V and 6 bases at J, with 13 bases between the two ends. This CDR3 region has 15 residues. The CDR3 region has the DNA TGCGCCAGCAGCTTGCTTGCAGGGCGGGATGAAAAACTGTTTTTT. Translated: CASSLLAGRDEKLFF.

The CDR3 DNA follows: TGCGCCAGCAGTGATTTCGTGGGGGGCTCCTCATTCTTT. As protein: CASSDFVGGSSFF. The chain is built from TRBV10-1 and TRBJ1-1; the D gene is possibly TRBD1 (6 bases). The CDR3 sequence is 13 residues long. V was pared by 3 bases and J by 14 bases, with 19 bases between. In germline, CDR1 is WNHNN, CDR2 SYGVQD (reference sequence).

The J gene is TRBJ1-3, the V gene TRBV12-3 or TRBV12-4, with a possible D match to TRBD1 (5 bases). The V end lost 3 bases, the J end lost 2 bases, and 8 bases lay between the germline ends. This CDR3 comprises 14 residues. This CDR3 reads CASSLGEAGNTIYF. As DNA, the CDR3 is TGTGCCAGCAGTTTGGGGGAGGCTGGAAACACCATATATTTT.

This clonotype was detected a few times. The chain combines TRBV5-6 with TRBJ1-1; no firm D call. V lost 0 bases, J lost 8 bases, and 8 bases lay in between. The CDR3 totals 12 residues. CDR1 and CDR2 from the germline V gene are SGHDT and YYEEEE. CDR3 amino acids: CASSLEVGEAFF. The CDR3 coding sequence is TGTGCCAGCAGCTTGGAAGTCGGAGAAGCTTTCTTT. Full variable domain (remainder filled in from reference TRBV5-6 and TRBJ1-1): DAGVTQSPTHLIKTRGQQVTLRCSPKSGHDTVSWYQQALGQGPQFIFQYYEEEERQRGNFPDRFSGHQFPNYSSELNVNALLLGDSALYLCASSLEVGEAFFGQGTRLTVV.

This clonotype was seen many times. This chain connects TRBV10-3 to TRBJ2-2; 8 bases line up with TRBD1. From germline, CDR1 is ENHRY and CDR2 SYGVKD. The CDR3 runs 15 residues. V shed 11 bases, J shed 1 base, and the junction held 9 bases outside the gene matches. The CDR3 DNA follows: TGTGCCTCCAAAGCCGGGACAGGGAACACCGGGGAGCTGTTTTTT. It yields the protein CASKAGTGNTGELFF.

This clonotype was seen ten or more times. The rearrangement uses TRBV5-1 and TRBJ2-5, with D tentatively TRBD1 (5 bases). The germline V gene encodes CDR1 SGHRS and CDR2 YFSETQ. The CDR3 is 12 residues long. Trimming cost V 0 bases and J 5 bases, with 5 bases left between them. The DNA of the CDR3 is TGCGCCAGCAGCTTGGAGGGGGAGACCCAGTACTTC. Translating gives CASSLEGETQYF.

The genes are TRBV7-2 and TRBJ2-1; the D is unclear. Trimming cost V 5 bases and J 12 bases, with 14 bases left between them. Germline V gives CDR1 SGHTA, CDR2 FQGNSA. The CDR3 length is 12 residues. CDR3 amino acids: CASSKYREVQFF. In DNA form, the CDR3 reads TGTGCCAGCAGCAAATACAGAGAGGTGCAGTTCTTC.

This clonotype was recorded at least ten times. DNA for the CDR3: TGCAGCGTTGAAGCACAGGGAGAGACCCAGTACTTC. Protein sequence: CSVEAQGETQYF. The V and J genes are TRBV29-1 and TRBJ2-5; maybe TRBD1 (6 bases). Germline V gene sequence: CDR1 SQVTM, CDR2 ANQGSEA. Trimming cost V 1 base and J 4 bases, with 7 bases left between them. The CDR3 covers 12 residues.

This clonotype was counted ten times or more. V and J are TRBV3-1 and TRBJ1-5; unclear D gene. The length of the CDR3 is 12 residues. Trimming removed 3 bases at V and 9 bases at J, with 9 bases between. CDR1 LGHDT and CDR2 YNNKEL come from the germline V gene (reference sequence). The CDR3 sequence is CASSHRDSPQHF. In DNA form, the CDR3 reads TGTGCCAGCAGCCATAGGGATTCGCCCCAGCATTTT.

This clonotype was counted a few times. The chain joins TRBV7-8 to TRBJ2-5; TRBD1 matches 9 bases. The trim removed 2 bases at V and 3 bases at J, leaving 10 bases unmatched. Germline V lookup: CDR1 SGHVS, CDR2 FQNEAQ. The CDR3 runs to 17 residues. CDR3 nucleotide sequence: TGTGCCAGCAGCTTAAGTCGAGACAGGGGGAGTAAAGAGACCCAGTACTTC. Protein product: CASSLSRDRGSKETQYF.

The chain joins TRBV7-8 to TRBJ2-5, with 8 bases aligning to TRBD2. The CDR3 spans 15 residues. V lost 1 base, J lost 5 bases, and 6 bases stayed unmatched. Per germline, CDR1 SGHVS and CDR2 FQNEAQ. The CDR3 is CASSLGSGGDETQYF. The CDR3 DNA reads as TGTGCCAGCAGCTTAGGAAGCGGGGGAGATGAGACCCAGTACTTC.

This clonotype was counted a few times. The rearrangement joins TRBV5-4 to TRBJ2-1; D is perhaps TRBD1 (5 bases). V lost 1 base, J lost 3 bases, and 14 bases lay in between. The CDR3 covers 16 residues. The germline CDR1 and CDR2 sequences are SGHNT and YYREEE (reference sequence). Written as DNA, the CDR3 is TGTGCCAGCAGCTTGCCAACAGGACCTTTCTACAATGAGCAGTTCTTC. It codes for CASSLPTGPFYNEQFF.